This T cell receptor (beta chain) was captured by sequencing in a study of CD8 T cells in ankylosing spondylitis. Concerning this clonotype itself: Its antigen is still unknown.

Study results and caveats: As reported, disease-linked clones showed significant enrichment in matched ankylosing spondylitis synovial fluid. The disease-linked clones had a CD8+ phenotype and low blood frequencies. Characteristic, it appeared, of ankylosing spondylitis blood was a TCR beta motif of fewer than 10 highly homologous variants. Earlier authors reported some of these motif variants in reactive arthritis synovial fluid and blood.

For TCR beta, libraries came from quantitative 5'-RACE with molecular barcodes. TCRdb re-analysed the 5' RACE reads in MiXCR, keeping a single row per CDR3 protein. The data show around 450,000 distinct CDR3 sequences, roughly a quarter seen once. This TCR was sampled from a male donor with ankylosing spondylitis. The sequenced sample consisted of blood, either unsorted or a sorted T cell fraction (not recorded which).

The CDR3 loop reads CASSFRTSGSSNEQFF. CDR3 nucleotide sequence: TGTGCCAGCAGCTTCCGTACTAGCGGGAGTTCCAATGAGCAGTTCTTC. The chain is built from TRBV7-9 and TRBJ2-1; 11 nucleotides match TRBD2. The CDR3 length is 16 residues. The germline CDR1 and CDR2 sequences are SEHNR and FQNEAQ (reference sequence). Trimming took 3 bases from V and 6 from J; bases not matched to a gene: 7.